This T cell receptor (beta chain) was profiled in a study of control samples from healthy donors and cancer patients. This table comes from immunoSEQ multiplex PCR, and its TCRdb copy is limited to in-frame clones, with some not included. The table shows approximately 150,000 clones, with more than 85% occurring only once. The TCR was taken from a man younger than 45 in good health. The sample comprised blood.

CDR3 amino acids: CASSLNGNTIYF. Here the CDR3 DNA reads TGTGCCTCCTCCCTTAATGGAAACACCATATATTTT. This sequence joins TRBV19 and TRBJ1-3; D is unresolved. The CDR3 length is 12 residues. Germline-derived CDR1 and CDR2 are LNHDA and SQIVND (reference sequence). The V and J ends lost 11 bases and 3 bases respectively, with 11 bases between them. Full variable domain (missing parts from reference TRBV19 and TRBJ1-3): DGGITQSPKYLFRKEGQNVTLSCEQNLNHDAMYWYRQDPGQGLRLIYYSQIVNDFQKGDIAEGYSVSREKKESFPLTVTSAQKNPTAFYLCASSLNGNTIYFGEGSWLTVV.